This entry lists 9 T cell receptor beta chains sequenced from one sample in a study of cytomegalovirus exposure and HLA in healthy donors. Primers: 60 Vbeta forward and 13 Jbeta reverse. Here immunoSEQ multiplex PCR was the method, and the copy in TCRdb shows in-frame clones only, minus some. The sample gives about 90,000 clones, less than 65% of which show up once; roughly 6% is in the top ten. Sequences were obtained from PBMCs. The receptors originated from a woman in her thirties in good health and CMV-seropositive.

The J gene is TRBJ2-1, the V gene TRBV15, with D perhaps matching TRBD1 (5 bases). Deletions cut 0 bases from V and 7 bases from J, with 16 bases between. Germline V gives CDR1 LNHNV, CDR2 YYDKDF (reference sequence). CDR3 length equals 16 residues. The CDR3 spells CATSRDRAGSINEQFF. In DNA form, the CDR3 reads TGTGCCACCAGCAGAGATCGGGCAGGGTCGATAAATGAGCAGTTCTTC.

This sequence joins TRBV5-4 and TRBJ2-4, with D perhaps matching TRBD2 (7 bases). The V gene lost 5 bases and the J gene lost 6 bases, with 18 bases spanning the gap. CDR1 is SGHNT and CDR2 is YYREEE in the germline V gene (reference sequence). The CDR3 loop spans 15 amino acids. CDR3 amino acids: CASSQGTTSLNIQYF. DNA of the CDR3: TGTGCCAGCAGTCAGGGGACTACCTCACTAAACATTCAGTACTTC. Using reference TRBV5-4 and TRBJ2-4 for the parts outside the CDR3, the full variable domain is ETGVTQSPTHLIKTRGQQVTLRCSSQSGHNTVSWYQQALGQGPQFIFQYYREEENGRGNFPPRFSGLQFPNYSSELNVNALELDDSALYLCASSQGTTSLNIQYFGAGTRLSVL.

The CDR3 loop reads CASSQESLGGGDDTQYF. CDR3 DNA: TGTGCCAGCAGCCAAGAGTCGCTAGGCGGGGGCGACGATACGCAGTATTTT. This chain uses TRBV4-2 with TRBJ2-3; possible D gene TRBD2, 7 bases. V was trimmed by 0 bases and J by 6 bases, leaving 19 bases between them. The germline CDR1 and CDR2 sequences are LGHNA and YNFKEQ. CDR3 length equals 17 residues.

This clone was counted only a few times. This chain uses TRBV6-6 with TRBJ2-5; D might be TRBD2 (5 bases). The V end lost 3 bases, the J end lost 4 bases, and 9 bases lay between the germline ends. The CDR3 spans 13 residues. Per the germline V gene, CDR1 is MNHNY and CDR2 is SVGAGI (reference sequence). This CDR3 is CASSYQSGETQYF. The CDR3 region has the DNA TGTGCCAGCAGTTATCAGAGCGGAGAGACCCAGTACTTC.

This clone has more than one count but fewer than ten. V and J are TRBV2 and TRBJ1-2; the match to TRBD1 covers 7 bases. The CDR3 contains 15 residues. Germline CDR1 is SNHLY and CDR2 is FYNNEI. With V trimmed by 0 bases and J by 10 bases, 11 bases remained unmatched. This chain's CDR3 is CASSEALPGQTIYTF. Here the CDR3 DNA reads TGTGCCAGCAGTGAAGCGCTTCCGGGACAGACGATCTACACCTTC.

The genes are TRBV28 and TRBJ2-3; 12 bases are shared with TRBD1. This CDR3 region has 16 residues. The V and J ends lost 1 base and 4 bases, in that order; junction bases with no gene match: 3. Per germline, CDR1 MDHEN and CDR2 SYDVKM. The DNA for the CDR3 is TGTGCCAGCAGTTTATTGGGGACAGGGGGCCCAGATACGCAGTATTTT. Translating gives CASSLLGTGGPDTQYF.

V gene TRBV7-8 combines with J gene TRBJ2-7; D is perhaps TRBD2 (6 bases). CDR1 and CDR2 from the germline V gene are SGHVS and FQNEAQ. Trimming took off 0 bases at V and 3 bases at J, with 12 bases between the two ends. The CDR3 runs 15 residues. CDR3 nucleotide sequence: TGTGCCAGCAGCTTAGCACACGGGGGAAACTACGAGCAGTACTTC. It encodes CASSLAHGGNYEQYF.

The chain couples TRBV9 to TRBJ1-1; TRBD1 matches 9 bases. With 3 bases clipped from V and 7 bases from J, the junction kept 7 bases outside the gene matches. This CDR3 region has 14 residues. Germline lookup yields CDR1 SGDLS and CDR2 YYNGEE. CDR3 sequence reads: CASSAPPGQGEAFF. DNA for the CDR3: TGTGCCAGCAGCGCTCCCCCGGGACAGGGTGAAGCTTTCTTT.

The CDR3 here is CASTGVIYGTNEKLFF. The CDR3 DNA is TGTGCCAGCACAGGGGTAATATATGGGACTAATGAAAAACTGTTTTTT. The V gene is TRBV6-6, the J gene TRBJ1-4, with D maybe TRBD1 (6 bases). CDR3 length: 16 residues. V was cut by 7 bases and J by 2 bases, with 17 bases left in between. Germline assignment: CDR1 MNHNY and CDR2 SVGAGI (reference sequence).